A single sample gave rise to the 24 T cell receptor beta chains below, sequenced in a study of blood T cell repertoires in COVID-19. TCRdb's copy holds only in-frame clones and misses some; the assay was immunoSEQ multiplex PCR. The data show around 260,000 clones, about 90% seen once. Sequencing input: peripheral blood. These receptors were collected from a woman in her 50s with acute or convalescent COVID-19.

The CDR3 loop is CASSWSQGREQYF. The DNA for the CDR3 is TGCGCCAGCAGCTGGTCCCAGGGAAGAGAGCAGTACTTC. The chain uses TRBV5-1 and TRBJ2-7; possible D gene TRBD1, 5 bases. The V gene's germline CDR1 is SGHRS and CDR2 YFSETQ. The CDR3 contains 13 residues. Trimming pared 3 bases from V and 7 bases from J, leaving 14 bases between.

The rearrangement joins TRBV27 to TRBJ1-5, with TRBD1 as a possible D gene (5 bases). The length of the CDR3 is 14 residues. Germline-derived CDR1 and CDR2 are MNHEY and SMNVEV (reference sequence). The germline V and J ends were trimmed by 6 bases and 4 bases, with 13 bases remaining between them. The chain's CDR3 is CASRRTSNNQPQHF. The CDR3 DNA is TGTGCCAGCAGAAGGACAAGTAATAATCAGCCCCAGCATTTT.

This clone has more than one count but fewer than ten. The CDR3 sequence is CASSSRQAYEQYF. In DNA, the CDR3 is TGTGCCAGCAGCTCGCGACAGGCCTACGAGCAGTACTTC. The genes are TRBV11-2 and TRBJ2-7; D is possibly TRBD1 (6 bases). From germline, CDR1 is SGHAT and CDR2 FQNNGV. The CDR3 is 13 residues long. V lost 4 bases to trimming and J lost 2 bases, with 9 bases between them.

V is TRBV28 and J is TRBJ2-5; D is possibly TRBD2 (7 bases). Trimming shortened V by 9 bases and J by 5 bases, and 19 bases separated the two germline ends. The germline CDR1 and CDR2 sequences are MDHEN and SYDVKM. There are 14 residues in the CDR3. CDR3 region: CASHLGGPWETQYF. As DNA, the CDR3 is TGTGCCAGTCATCTGGGGGGGCCTTGGGAGACCCAGTACTTC.

V and J are TRBV6-5 and TRBJ1-1, with 12 bases lining up with TRBD1. The ends lost 2 bases at V and 10 bases at J; junction bases unmatched: 2. Germline V gene data show CDR1 as MNHEY and CDR2 as SVGAGI. The CDR3 has 13 amino acids. The CDR3 nucleotides are TGTGCCAGCAGTTACCGGGACAGGGGGCCAGCTTTCTTT. Protein product: CASSYRDRGPAFF.

The rearrangement uses TRBV28 and TRBJ1-4; D gene uncertain. CDR3 length: 14 amino acids. Germline-derived CDR1 and CDR2 are MDHEN and SYDVKM. V lost 4 bases, J lost 8 bases, and 14 bases lay in between. CDR3 in DNA: TGTGCCAGCAGTTCGGACTTCCCGAGGGAAAAACTGTTTTTT. It specifies CASSSDFPREKLFF.

The V call is TRBV10-3, the J call TRBJ2-6; tentatively, D is TRBD2 (6 bases). Germline V gene sequence: CDR1 ENHRY, CDR2 SYGVKD. V was cut by 0 bases and J by 3 bases, with 12 bases left in between. The length of the CDR3 is 17 residues. The DNA of the CDR3 is TGTGCCATCAGTGAGTCAGGCGCGGGGTTTGGGGCCAACGTCCTGACTTTC. It encodes CAISESGAGFGANVLTF.

The chain links TRBV7-2 to TRBJ2-7; D is unclear. Germline values: CDR1 SGHTA, CDR2 FQGNSA. V lost 5 bases to trimming and J lost 1 base, with 9 bases between them. This CDR3 is 13 amino acids long. Here the CDR3 reads CASSPPTSYEQYF. In DNA, the CDR3 is TGTGCCAGCAGCCCACCGACTTCCTACGAGCAGTACTTC. Drawing the rest from reference TRBV7-2 and TRBJ2-7, the complete variable domain is GAGVSQSPSNKVTEKGKDVELRCDPISGHTALYWYRQSLGQGLEFLIYFQGNSAPDKSGLPSDRFSAERTGGSVSTLTIQRTQQEDSAVYLCASSPPTSYEQYFGPGTRLTVT.

The chain employs TRBV4-3 and TRBJ1-4; tentatively, D is TRBD1 (6 bases). The CDR3 is made up of 15 amino acids. In germline, CDR1 is LGHNA, CDR2 YSLEER. Trimming took off 4 bases at V and 0 bases at J, with 9 bases between the two ends. In DNA form, the CDR3 reads TGCGCCAGCAGCCGAGGACAGACAACTAATGAAAAACTGTTTTTT. Translated: CASSRGQTTNEKLFF.

The chain links TRBV28 to TRBJ2-5, with D possibly TRBD1 on 6 matching bases. V shed 5 bases and J shed 5 bases, with 18 bases lying between them. The CDR3 loop spans 15 amino acids. The germline V gene has CDR1 MDHEN and CDR2 SYDVKM. As DNA, the CDR3 is TGTGCCAGCAGTACAGGGCTAGAAGATGCGGAGACCCAGTACTTC. It codes for CASSTGLEDAETQYF.

This chain links TRBV18 with TRBJ2-5; D might be TRBD1 (6 bases). V lost 5 bases to trimming and J lost 0 bases, with 7 bases between them. The CDR3 is 13 amino acids. Germline V CDR1 and CDR2: KGHSH, LQKENI. The CDR3 region has the DNA TGTGCCAGCTCAGGGGGCCACCAAGAGACCCAGTACTTC. It translates to CASSGGHQETQYF.

Points on this clone: Other DNA sequences in the sample encode the same CDR3. This chain links TRBV7-9 with TRBJ1-5; perhaps TRBD1 as D (6 bases). Germline V CDR1 and CDR2: SEHNR, FQNEAQ (reference sequence). This CDR3 spans 14 amino acids. Trimming cost V 3 bases and J 0 bases, with 6 bases left between them. The CDR3 sequence is CASSLDSSNQPQHF. DNA for the CDR3: TGTGCCAGCAGCTTGGACAGTAGCAATCAGCCCCAGCATTTT.

J is TRBJ1-1 and V is TRBV18, with a weak D call TRBD1 (5 bases). The germline V gene has CDR1 KGHSH and CDR2 LQKENI. V was shortened by 3 bases and J by 1 base, with 12 bases between the two germline ends. The CDR3 is 15 residues long. The CDR3 sequence is CASSPGGFENTEAFF. The CDR3 coding sequence is TGTGCCAGCTCACCGGGGGGATTTGAGAACACTGAAGCTTTCTTT.

This clone was recorded only once. The rearrangement uses TRBV28 and TRBJ1-1; 8 bases are shared with TRBD1. Trimming removed 7 bases from V and 6 bases from J; junction bases left unmatched: 10. From germline, CDR1 is MDHEN and CDR2 SYDVKM. The length of the CDR3 is 14 residues. The CDR3 region is CASTQGGQDAEAFF. In nucleotides, the CDR3 is TGTGCCAGCACCCAGGGGGGACAGGACGCTGAAGCTTTCTTT.

The chain employs TRBV19 and TRBJ2-1; 11 bases align to TRBD2. The CDR3 extends over 16 amino acids. J gave up 6 bases and V 6 bases, and 10 bases lay outside the gene matches. From germline, CDR1 is LNHDA and CDR2 SQIVND (reference sequence). The CDR3 loop reads CASRRLAGMATNEQFF. CDR3 DNA: TGTGCCAGTAGGAGACTAGCGGGAATGGCAACCAATGAGCAGTTCTTC.

The rearrangement joins TRBV5-1 to TRBJ2-7; 8 bases are a match to TRBD1. The CDR3 is 15 residues long. Germline values: CDR1 SGHRS, CDR2 YFSETQ. V lost 0 bases to trimming and J lost 7 bases; unmatched junction nucleotides: 9. The CDR3, as DNA: TGCGCCAGCAGCTTGGATTCAGGGGGCTTAAGGGAGCAGTACTTC. This gives the protein CASSLDSGGLREQYF.

The chain couples TRBV18 to TRBJ1-5; unclear D gene. With 2 bases removed from V and 2 bases from J, the gap between germline ends came to 7 bases. Germline V gives CDR1 KGHSH, CDR2 LQKENI. This CDR3 is built from 14 residues. The CDR3 sequence is CASSPNQGNQPQHF. The CDR3 DNA reads as TGTGCCAGCTCACCAAATCAGGGCAATCAGCCCCAGCATTTT. The full variable domain, completed using reference TRBV18 and TRBJ1-5, is NAGVMQNPRHLVRRRGQEARLRCSPMKGHSHVYWYRQLPEEGLKFMVYLQKENIIDESGMPKERFSAEFPKEGPSILRIQQVVRGDSAAYFCASSPNQGNQPQHFGDGTRLSIL.

This clone was counted only a few times. The genes are TRBV19 and TRBJ1-1; the match to TRBD1 covers 7 bases. Trimming cost V 3 bases and J 5 bases; bases outside gene matches: 6. The CDR3 runs to 14 residues. Germline V gene lookup returns CDR1 LNHDA and CDR2 SQIVND (reference sequence). CDR3 nucleotide sequence: TGTGCCAGTAGTATCATAGGGGGCGAAACTGAAGCTTTCTTT. This encodes CASSIIGGETEAFF.

This chain joins TRBV5-1 and TRBJ2-3; 7 nucleotides align to TRBD2. Germline V lookup: CDR1 SGHRS, CDR2 YFSETQ. The CDR3 runs 16 residues. Trimming took 0 bases from V and 4 from J; bases not matched to a gene: 8. CDR3 region: CASSLAGGRDADTQYF. The DNA for the CDR3 is TGCGCCAGCAGCTTGGCCGGAGGGAGGGACGCAGATACGCAGTATTTT.

The chain has TRBV6-5 and TRBJ2-7; TRBD1 matches at 9 bases. The CDR3 length is 15 residues. With V trimmed by 6 bases and J by 4 bases, 10 bases remained unmatched. Germline assignment: CDR1 MNHEY and CDR2 SVGAGI. The CDR3 bases are TGTGCCAGCAGGGACCCGGGACAGGGTTCTTACGAGCAGTACTTC. It yields the protein CASRDPGQGSYEQYF.

This clone was detected once. The J gene is TRBJ1-3, the V gene TRBV6-6; the D gene is possibly TRBD1 (5 bases). V dropped 2 bases and J dropped 0 bases, with 8 bases sitting between them. This CDR3 contains 15 residues. Germline lookup yields CDR1 MNHNY and CDR2 SVGAGI (reference sequence). CDR3 protein: CASSYGGDSGNTIYF. The DNA for the CDR3 is TGTGCCAGCAGTTACGGAGGGGACTCTGGAAACACCATATATTTT.

The genes are TRBV5-4 and TRBJ2-1, with D possibly matching TRBD1 (6 bases). CDR1 is SGHNT and CDR2 is YYREEE in the germline V gene (reference sequence). V shed 0 bases and J shed 3 bases, with 10 bases lying between them. The CDR3 loop spans 15 amino acids. The CDR3 region is CASSLVAGDYNEQFF. Here the CDR3 DNA reads TGTGCCAGCAGCTTGGTAGCAGGGGACTACAATGAGCAGTTCTTC.

The chain links TRBV28 to TRBJ2-3; TRBD1 agrees at 8 bases. After removal of 6 bases from V and 1 base from J, the junction contained 9 bases not matched to a gene. CDR1 is MDHEN, CDR2 SYDVKM, per germline. The CDR3 loop spans 16 amino acids. In DNA, the CDR3 is TGTGCCAGCAGGAGAGACAGGGGAGGAGGCACAGATACGCAGTATTTT. It specifies CASRRDRGGGTDTQYF.

The chain combines TRBV4-2 with TRBJ2-7; D is undetermined. CDR1 and CDR2 from the germline V gene are LGHNA and YNFKEQ. V lost 1 base, J lost 0 bases, and 7 bases lay in between. The CDR3 is 14 amino acids. CDR3 amino acids: CASSQVVSSYEQYF. Written as DNA, the CDR3 is TGTGCCAGCAGCCAAGTTGTGAGCTCCTACGAGCAGTACTTC.